This entry lists 18 T cell receptor beta chains sequenced from one sample in a study of T cell responses to AZD1222 COVID-19 vaccine. Profiling relied on immunoSEQ multiplex PCR, and the TCRdb table lists in-frame clones only, not all of them. Seen here are some 190,000 clones, 80% to 90% observed once, and the top ten hold 6.9%. The source was peripheral blood, collected on day 0 of AZD1222 vaccination. These receptors all come from an adult in good health.

The chain carries TRBV2 and TRBJ2-1; maybe TRBD2 (6 bases). CDR1 SNHLY and CDR2 FYNNEI come from the germline V gene. This CDR3 has 16 amino acids. The V and J ends lost 0 bases and 0 bases respectively, with 9 bases between them. The DNA for the CDR3 is TGTGCCAGCAGTGAAGCGGAGGGGCTCTCCTACAATGAGCAGTTCTTC. Its translation: CASSEAEGLSYNEQFF.

This clone appeared once. This chain connects TRBV2 to TRBJ1-5; D unresolved. V was trimmed by 7 bases and J by 0 bases, leaving 10 bases between them. This CDR3 comprises 14 residues. Germline lookup yields CDR1 SNHLY and CDR2 FYNNEI. CDR3 sequence reads: CASTGPYSNQPQHF. DNA for the CDR3: TGTGCCAGCACCGGGCCGTATAGCAATCAGCCCCAGCATTTT.

The CDR3 nucleotides are TGTGCCAGTAGTATAGGACAGTCTAGCAATCAGCCCCAGCATTTT. It codes for CASSIGQSSNQPQHF. V and J are TRBV19 and TRBJ1-5, with D possibly matching TRBD1 (5 bases). V lost 1 base and J lost 0, with 7 bases in between. The germline V gene has CDR1 LNHDA and CDR2 SQIVND (reference sequence). The CDR3 covers 15 residues.

The chain recombines TRBV18 with TRBJ2-7, with 7 bases that match TRBD1. V dropped 2 bases and J dropped 2; count of bases not matched to a gene: 3. The CDR3 consists of 14 residues. Germline CDR1 reads KGHSH; CDR2 reads LQKENI. CDR3 DNA sequence: TGTGCCAGCTCACCAAGACAGGGAACCTACGAGCAGTACGTC. It specifies CASSPRQGTYEQYV.

The rearrangement joins TRBV5-4 to TRBJ2-3; D is tentatively TRBD1 or TRBD2 (6 bases each). CDR1 is SGHNT and CDR2 is YYREEE in the germline V gene (reference sequence). Between the trimmed V and J ends, which lost 3 bases and 0 bases, there was a span of 23 bases. This CDR3 has 19 residues. CDR3 bases: TGTGCCAGCAGCTCTTGGGTCGGGGGCGCTAAGTGGAGCACAGATACGCAGTATTTT. This translates into CASSSWVGGAKWSTDTQYF.

This sequence joins TRBV6-6 and TRBJ2-2; 10 bases agree with TRBD2. Germline V gene sequence: CDR1 MNHNY, CDR2 SVGAGI (reference sequence). After removal of 7 bases from V and 4 bases from J, the junction contained 9 bases not matched to a gene. The CDR3 is 16 residues long. The CDR3 is CASTDGAGGSTGELFF. CDR3 in DNA: TGTGCCAGCACCGACGGAGCGGGGGGGAGCACCGGGGAGCTGTTTTTT.

The chain combines TRBV6-2 or TRBV6-3 with TRBJ2-7; 9 positions match TRBD2. J was trimmed by 3 bases and V by 0 bases; bases with no gene match: 6. This CDR3 has 16 amino acids. The germline V gene has CDR1 MNHEY and CDR2 SVGEGT. The CDR3 loop reads CASSYSVSGGNYEQYF. DNA for the CDR3: TGTGCCAGCAGTTACTCGGTGAGCGGGGGGAACTACGAGCAGTACTTC.

V and J are TRBV4-1 and TRBJ2-3, with TRBD1 as a possible D gene (6 bases). V gave up 4 bases and J gave up 6 bases, with 14 bases separating them. This CDR3 contains 14 residues. CDR1 and CDR2 from the germline V gene are MGHRA and YSYEKL. DNA for the CDR3: TGCGCCAGCAGCCCTATGACAGGACCCGATACGCAGTATTTT. This codes for CASSPMTGPDTQYF.

The chain combines TRBV5-1 with TRBJ2-5, with D perhaps TRBD1 (6 bases). Trimming removed 8 bases from V and 4 bases from J, with 21 bases in between. Germline V gene data show CDR1 as SGHRS and CDR2 as YFSETQ. CDR3 length equals 15 residues. The CDR3 DNA reads as TGCGCCAGTTCCATCAAAACAGGGACCCGAGAGACCCAGTACTTC. Translated, it gives CASSIKTGTRETQYF.

The chain uses TRBV6-2 or TRBV6-3 and TRBJ2-5; tentative D call: TRBD2 (5 bases). Trimming removed 0 bases from V and 0 bases from J, with 17 bases in between. The CDR3 length is 18 residues. CDR1 MNHEY and CDR2 SVGEGT come from the germline V gene. The CDR3 coding sequence is TGTGCCAGCAGTTACTCAATTATGGGGAGAAGGTACCAAGAGACCCAGTACTTC. Protein sequence: CASSYSIMGRRYQETQYF.

The chain has TRBV10-3 and TRBJ1-2, with a weak D call TRBD1 (6 bases). The CDR3 covers 13 residues. V was clipped by 7 bases and J by 1 base, with 10 bases between them. In germline, CDR1 is ENHRY, CDR2 SYGVKD. CDR3 amino acids: CAIKDRSNYGYTF. The DNA for the CDR3 is TGTGCCATCAAAGACAGGAGTAACTATGGCTACACCTTC.

The chain employs TRBV5-6 and TRBJ1-3; D is possibly TRBD1 (5 bases). This CDR3 region has 17 residues. The germline V and J ends were trimmed by 4 bases and 0 bases, with 17 bases remaining between them. The germline CDR1 and CDR2 sequences are SGHDT and YYEEEE. CDR3 residues: CASSRLTGTPSGNTIYF. The CDR3 DNA is TGTGCCAGCAGCAGACTAACAGGAACTCCCTCTGGAAACACCATATATTTT. Looking up the rest from reference TRBV5-6 and TRBJ1-3 gives the full variable domain: DAGVTQSPTHLIKTRGQQVTLRCSPKSGHDTVSWYQQALGQGPQFIFQYYEEEERQRGNFPDRFSGHQFPNYSSELNVNALLLGDSALYLCASSRLTGTPSGNTIYFGEGSWLTVV.

CDR3 nucleotides: TGTGCCACCAGTGATTTGTATCTGGCAGATGAGCAGTTCTTC. This codes for CATSDLYLADEQFF. The chain recombines TRBV24-1 with TRBJ2-1; D remains ambiguous. Germline CDR1 is KGHDR and CDR2 is SFDVKD. The V end was cut by 0 bases, the J end by 8 bases, with 10 bases between. CDR3 length equals 14 residues.

The chain joins TRBV30 to TRBJ1-2; D possibly corresponds to TRBD1 (6 bases). V was pared by 4 bases and J by 2 bases, with 14 bases between. Germline V gene sequence: CDR1 GTSNPN, CDR2 SVGIG (reference sequence). The CDR3 length is 14 residues. CDR3 DNA sequence: TGTGCCTGGAACTATGGCAGGGGAAACTATGGCTACACCTTC. The encoded protein is CAWNYGRGNYGYTF.

The rearrangement links TRBV4-2 to TRBJ1-6, with 8 bases lining up with TRBD1. J gave up 6 bases and V 0 bases, and 16 bases lay outside the gene matches. Germline V lookup: CDR1 LGHNA, CDR2 YNFKEQ. There are 20 residues in the CDR3. CDR3 sequence: CASSQDDVGLADRVNSPLHF. DNA for the CDR3: TGTGCCAGCAGCCAAGATGATGTGGGCCTAGCGGACAGGGTTAATTCACCCCTCCACTTT.

The V and J genes are TRBV30 and TRBJ1-5; 7 bases align to TRBD1. Germline assignment: CDR1 GTSNPN and CDR2 SVGIG (reference sequence). Trimming took 5 bases from V and 5 from J; bases not matched to a gene: 9. CDR3 size: 14 residues. The CDR3 bases are TGTGCCTGGCGACAGGGTGGGGGGGATCAGCCCCAGCATTTT. As protein: CAWRQGGGDQPQHF.

The chain couples TRBV27 to TRBJ1-1; D not resolved. V was trimmed by 2 bases and J by 3 bases, leaving 10 bases between them. The CDR3 has 14 residues. Germline assignment: CDR1 MNHEY and CDR2 SMNVEV (reference sequence). CDR3 residues: CASSLEGWYTEAFF. In DNA form, the CDR3 reads TGTGCCAGCAGTTTAGAGGGCTGGTACACTGAAGCTTTCTTT.

The V and J genes are TRBV10-1 and TRBJ1-1, with D perhaps matching TRBD1 (6 bases). Germline V gene lookup returns CDR1 WNHNN and CDR2 SYGVQD (reference sequence). The V end lost 3 bases, the J end lost 3 bases, and 8 bases lay between the germline ends. There are 13 residues in the CDR3. Written as DNA, the CDR3 is TGCGCCAGCAGTGACGGACAGCACACTGAAGCTTTCTTT. Its translation: CASSDGQHTEAFF.